A selection of T cell receptor beta chains follows, all from one sample in a study of shared clonotypes between healthy human individuals. Libraries were prepared by immunoSEQ multiplex PCR; TCRdb keeps only in-frame clonotypes and omits some of them. The sample consists of millions of clones, about 94% of them appearing once. What was sequenced was naive CD8+ T cells sorted from blood. The receptor set was obtained from a man between 18 and 35 years old in good health. The CDR3 runs from the conserved cysteine through the conserved F or W. The order of the fields is J gene, clone size, V gene, D gene, CDR3 protein, CDR3 DNA. A D gene is named only where the DNA matches it firmly. Rows give clone size only sometimes, using once, few, many, or a class for an expanded clone.

TRBJ2-7,-,TRBV29-1,-,CSVEDSTGSYEQYF,TGCAGCGTTGAAGATAGTACAGGGTCCTACGAGCAGTACTTC
TRBJ2-5,-,TRBV19,TRBD2,CASSVILAAGGETQYF,TGTGCCAGTAGCGTAATCCTAGCAGCGGGGGGAGAGACCCAGTACTTC
TRBJ2-7,-,TRBV6-5,-,CASSYASPGTYEQYF,TGTGCCAGCAGTTACGCGTCGCCGGGGACCTACGAGCAGTACTTC
TRBJ2-4,-,TRBV6-5,-,CASSFRESKNIQYF,TGTGCCAGCAGTTTTAGGGAATCCAAAAACATTCAGTACTTC
TRBJ2-1,-,TRBV6-1,-,CASSEYRVAYNEQFF,TGTGCCAGCAGTGAATATCGGGTCGCCTACAATGAGCAGTTCTTC
TRBJ1-6,-,TRBV4-3,-,CASSQDLATDSPLHF,TGCGCCAGCAGCCAAGATTTGGCCACAGATTCACCCCTCCACTTT
TRBJ2-7,-,TRBV27,TRBD2,CASSLSSGESHYEQYF,TGTGCCAGCAGTTTATCGAGCGGGGAGTCTCACTACGAGCAGTACTTC
TRBJ1-4,-,TRBV7-9,-,CASSSMDGSDLNEKLFF,TGTGCCAGCAGCTCTATGGACGGCAGTGACCTTAATGAAAAACTGTTTTTT
TRBJ2-5,-,TRBV15,TRBD2,CATSTRASGYQETQYF,TGTGCCACCAGCACCCGGGCTAGCGGGTACCAAGAGACCCAGTACTTC
TRBJ1-3,-,TRBV27,-,CASSPLGGNTIYF,TGTGCCAGCAGTCCCCTAGGGGGAAACACCATATATTTT
TRBJ2-4,-,TRBV4-3,TRBD1,CASSQAGTGLTGNIQYF,TGCGCCAGCAGCCAAGCCGGGACAGGGCTTACGGGAAACATTCAGTACTTC
TRBJ2-1,-,TRBV4-1,TRBD2,CASSLLNAAYGGGNEQFF,TGCGCCAGCAGCCTACTAAATGCTGCTTACGGGGGGGGCAATGAGCAGTTCTTC
TRBJ2-5,-,TRBV6-5,-,CASSYSSGRETQYF,TGTGCCAGCAGTTACTCGTCAGGCCGGGAGACCCAGTACTTC
TRBJ2-7,-,TRBV6-5,TRBD1,CASSYSGQGAWYEQYF,TGTGCCAGCAGTTACTCCGGACAGGGGGCTTGGTACGAGCAGTACTTC
TRBJ1-2,-,TRBV7-9,TRBD1,CASSLGTGYFYGYTF,TGTGCCAGCAGCTTGGGGACAGGGTATTTCTATGGCTACACCTTC
TRBJ2-7,few,TRBV2,TRBD1,CASSPQGGSSYEQYF,TGTGCCAGCAGTCCACAGGGGGGCAGCTCCTACGAGCAGTACTTC
TRBJ2-1,-,TRBV11-2,-,CASSLGRTVARYNEQFF,TGTGCCAGCAGCTTAGGTAGGACCGTAGCCCGTTACAATGAGCAGTTCTTC
TRBJ2-7,-,TRBV6-5,-,CASSYGGTYYEQYF,TGTGCCAGCAGTTACGGGGGGACCTACTACGAGCAGTACTTC
TRBJ2-7,-,TRBV27,-,CASSLGGLSYEQYF,TGTGCCAGCAGTTTAGGGGGCCTCTCCTACGAGCAGTACTTC
TRBJ1-2,-,TRBV7-9,-,CASSLAGREPIYGYTF,TGTGCCAGCAGCTTAGCTGGACGGGAGCCCATCTATGGCTACACCTTC
TRBJ1-1,-,TRBV5-1,-,CASSEGGLNTEAFF,TGCGCCAGCAGCGAGGGGGGCCTTAACACTGAAGCTTTCTTT
TRBJ2-1,-,TRBV27,-,CASSLFIDNYNEQFF,TGTGCCAGCAGTTTATTCATTGACAATTACAATGAGCAGTTCTTC
TRBJ2-7,-,TRBV6-1,TRBD1,CASSDQDRGREQYF,TGTGCCAGCAGTGACCAGGACAGGGGGAGGGAGCAGTACTTC
TRBJ2-7,-,TRBV27,TRBD1,CASSLGTASYEQYF,TGTGCCAGCAGTTTAGGGACAGCCTCCTACGAGCAGTACTTC
TRBJ2-5,-,TRBV7-9,-,CASSSDGTQETQYF,TGTGCCAGCAGCTCGGACGGGACTCAAGAGACCCAGTACTTC
TRBJ2-1,-,TRBV9,TRBD1,CASSFSHRGRDNEQFF,TGTGCCAGCAGCTTCTCTCACAGGGGCCGCGACAATGAGCAGTTCTTC
TRBJ2-2,-,TRBV4-1,-,CASSHSGGTGELFF,TGCGCCAGCAGCCACTCAGGAGGCACCGGGGAGCTGTTTTTT
TRBJ2-7,-,TRBV7-6,TRBD1,CASSSGLGARTGAYEQYF,TGTGCCAGCAGCTCAGGATTGGGGGCTAGGACAGGGGCCTACGAGCAGTACTTC
TRBJ2-5,-,TRBV30,-,CAWNPGDSGETQYF,TGTGCCTGGAACCCGGGGGATTCGGGAGAGACCCAGTACTTC
TRBJ1-2,-,TRBV12-5,TRBD1,CASGLPFGTGNYGYTF,TGTGCTAGTGGTTTGCCGTTCGGGACAGGGAACTATGGCTACACCTTC
TRBJ2-6,-,TRBV6-1,-,CASSETPAGVEGANVLTF,TGTGCCAGCAGTGAAACCCCGGCTGGCGTGGAAGGGGCCAACGTCCTGACTTTC
TRBJ1-1,-,TRBV9,TRBD1,CASSVTGVGTEAFF,TGTGCCAGCAGCGTCACAGGGGTCGGCACTGAAGCTTTCTTT
TRBJ2-7,-,TRBV7-6,-,CASSFRDNYEQYF,TGTGCCAGCAGCTTCCGTGACAACTACGAGCAGTACTTC
TRBJ2-7,-,TRBV4-1,-,CASSQRGTSYEQYF,TGCGCCAGCAGCCAAAGAGGGACCTCCTACGAGCAGTACTTC
TRBJ2-5,-,TRBV15,-,CATSREGETQYF,TGTGCCACCAGCAGAGAGGGGGAGACCCAGTACTTC
TRBJ2-7,once,TRBV5-6,-,CASSLLGSYEQYF,TGTGCCAGCAGCTTGTTGGGCTCCTACGAGCAGTACTTC
TRBJ2-7,-,TRBV9,TRBD1,CASSVAGTGNHEQYF,TGTGCCAGCAGCGTAGCGGGGACAGGGAACCACGAGCAGTACTTC
TRBJ1-2,-,TRBV5-1,TRBD1,CASSPWTGDGYTF,TGCGCCAGCAGCCCGTGGACAGGGGACGGCTACACCTTC
TRBJ2-5,-,TRBV29-1,TRBD1,CSVPDRDQETQYF,TGCAGCGTCCCGGACAGGGACCAAGAGACCCAGTACTTC
TRBJ1-6,-,TRBV6-6,-,CASIQWGPNNSPLHF,TGTGCCAGCATCCAGTGGGGGCCTAATAATTCACCCCTCCACTTT
TRBJ2-7,-,TRBV6-5,TRBD1,CASSYATGGDYEQYF,TGTGCCAGCAGTTACGCGACAGGGGGCGACTACGAGCAGTACTTC
TRBJ1-6,-,TRBV19,-,CASSMGLFNSPLHF,TGTGCCAGTAGTATGGGACTCTTTAATTCACCCCTCCACTTT
TRBJ2-7,once,TRBV27,-,CASSLQGPYEQYF,TGTGCCAGCAGCTTGCAGGGTCCCTACGAGCAGTACTTC
TRBJ2-5,-,TRBV5-4,TRBD2,CASRPAGGLQETQYF,TGTGCCAGCAGGCCTGCGGGAGGGCTTCAAGAGACCCAGTACTTC
TRBJ2-6,-,TRBV13,-,CASSEVESGANVLTF,TGTGCCAGCAGCGAGGTGGAGTCTGGGGCCAACGTCCTGACTTTC
TRBJ1-1,-,TRBV9,TRBD1,CASSTLRGTETEAFF,TGTGCCAGCAGTACGCTAAGGGGGACAGAGACTGAAGCTTTCTTT
TRBJ2-3,-,TRBV27,-,CASSLFDTQYF,TGTGCCAGCAGCCTCTTTGATACGCAGTATTTT
TRBJ1-1,-,TRBV7-9,TRBD1,CASTQGQLGGTEAFF,TGTGCCAGCACCCAGGGACAGTTGGGGGGCACTGAAGCTTTCTTT
TRBJ2-1,-,TRBV11-2,-,CASSLEIGQIFNEQFF,TGTGCCAGCAGCTTAGAAATAGGACAGATTTTTAATGAGCAGTTCTTC
TRBJ2-2,once,TRBV28,TRBD2,CASSELGLAGTGELFF,TGTGCCAGCAGCGAACTGGGACTAGCGGGCACCGGGGAGCTGTTTTTT